Listed here are 7 T cell receptor beta chains from one sample, sequenced in a study of blood T cell repertoires in COVID-19 (dated by TCRdb to about 2020). The library was made by the immunoSEQ multiplex PCR assay. In its TCRdb copy, this immuneACCESS table keeps in-frame sequences only and misses some clones. Where compared with another copy, unresolved V genes explain less than half of these, and the others have no known cause. Recorded for this sample are nearly 90,000 clones; around 88% of them occurred a single time. Clones ranked in the top ten supply roughly 0.43% of the sample. The sequencing sample was made of peripheral blood. These receptors were obtained from a man aged 60 to 69 with acute or convalescent COVID-19.

This chain links TRBV5-1 with TRBJ1-4; 8 positions agree with TRBD1. The ends lost 4 bases at V and 5 bases at J; junction bases unmatched: 4. The CDR3 spans 14 residues. The germline V gene encodes CDR1 SGHRS and CDR2 YFSETQ. This chain's CDR3 is CASSTQGGNEKLFF. CDR3 sequence (DNA): TGCGCCAGCAGCACACAGGGGGGGAATGAAAAACTGTTTTTT.

V and J are TRBV10-3 and TRBJ2-3; D is possibly TRBD2 (7 bases). Trimming stripped 10 bases from V and 5 bases from J, with 16 bases between. CDR3 size: 13 residues. Germline V CDR1 and CDR2: ENHRY, SYGVKD. CDR3 loop: CATLGGGEDTQYF. CDR3 sequence (DNA): TGTGCCACTCTCGGCGGGGGCGAAGATACGCAGTATTTT.

This rearrangement joins TRBV3-1 (or the pseudogene TRBV3-2) to TRBJ2-5, with a weak D call TRBD2 (5 bases). Trimming left V 1 base short and J 4 bases short, with 10 bases between. In germline, CDR1 is LGHDT, CDR2 YNNKEL (reference sequence). The CDR3 is 14 amino acids. The CDR3 loop is CASSQAAGGETQYF. DNA for the CDR3: TGTGCCAGCAGCCAAGCCGCGGGCGGAGAGACCCAGTACTTC.

CDR3 sequence reads: CAWTSGTTDTQYF. DNA of the CDR3: TGTGCCTGGACTAGCGGGACGACAGATACGCAGTATTTT. This rearrangement joins TRBV30 to TRBJ2-3, with TRBD2 matching over 9 bases. CDR1 and CDR2 (germline): GTSNPN, SVGIG (reference sequence). V was pared by 4 bases and J by 3 bases, with 2 bases of the junction left unmatched. This CDR3 has 13 amino acids.

The V gene is TRBV5-1, the J gene TRBJ2-3, with 11 bases identical to TRBD2. The CDR3 is made up of 16 amino acids. The V gene's germline CDR1 is SGHRS and CDR2 YFSETQ. V was clipped by 3 bases and J by 3 bases; unmatched bases: 6. This chain's CDR3 is CASSSQLAGATDTQYF. As DNA, the CDR3 is TGCGCCAGCAGCTCCCAACTAGCGGGGGCTACAGATACGCAGTATTTT.

The chain uses TRBV5-1 and TRBJ2-7; 8 bases map to TRBD1. With 1 base clipped from V and 3 bases from J, the junction kept 3 bases outside the gene matches. Germline CDR1 SGHRS, CDR2 YFSETQ. There are 14 residues in the CDR3. For the CDR3, the DNA is TGCGCCAGCAGCTTGCTAACAGGGGGCTACGAGCAGTACTTC. Translating gives CASSLLTGGYEQYF.

This clone was detected only a few times. The V and J genes are TRBV6-6 and TRBJ1-5; TRBD1 might be the D (5 bases). Germline V lookup: CDR1 MNHNY, CDR2 SVGAGI (reference sequence). CDR3 length: 15 amino acids. With 0 bases removed from V and 3 bases from J, the gap between germline ends came to 9 bases. This CDR3 is CASSYSTAPNQPQHF. The CDR3 DNA follows: TGTGCCAGCAGTTACTCGACAGCACCCAATCAGCCCCAGCATTTT.